The present T cell receptor beta chain was sequenced within a study of blood T cell repertoires in COVID-19. On the study more broadly: Samples of COVID-19 (acute and convalescent) were obtained from the United States, Italy and Spain. Sample material is recorded as cDNA or gDNA derived from T cells, B-cell-depleted T cells, or PBMCs.

Germline values: CDR1 SGHRS, CDR2 YFSETQ. V dropped 0 bases and J dropped 1 base, with 7 bases sitting between them. The CDR3 totals 14 residues. Sequenced by immunoSEQ multiplex PCR; TCRdb stores in-frame clones only, minus some. The table shows about 170,000 clones, with around 88% occurring only once. This clonotype was sampled from a woman in her seventies who had recovered from COVID-19. Sequencing was done on a sample of peripheral blood. The chain is built from TRBV5-1 and TRBJ1-1; the D is unclear. The CDR3 bases are TGCGCCAGCAGCTTGGGTCCAGGGAACACTGAAGCTTTCTTT. This translates into CASSLGPGNTEAFF.